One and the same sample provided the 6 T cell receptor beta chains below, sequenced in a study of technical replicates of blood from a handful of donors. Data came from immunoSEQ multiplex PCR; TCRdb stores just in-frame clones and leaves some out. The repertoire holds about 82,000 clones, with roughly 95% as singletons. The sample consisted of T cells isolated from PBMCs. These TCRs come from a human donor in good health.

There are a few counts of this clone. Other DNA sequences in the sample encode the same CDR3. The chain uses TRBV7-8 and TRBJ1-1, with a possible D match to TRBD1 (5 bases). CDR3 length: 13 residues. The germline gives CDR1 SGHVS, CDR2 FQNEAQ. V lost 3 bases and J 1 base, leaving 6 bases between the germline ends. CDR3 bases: TGTGCCAGCAGCTTCGGGGGGAACACTGAAGCTTTCTTT. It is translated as CASSFGGNTEAFF.

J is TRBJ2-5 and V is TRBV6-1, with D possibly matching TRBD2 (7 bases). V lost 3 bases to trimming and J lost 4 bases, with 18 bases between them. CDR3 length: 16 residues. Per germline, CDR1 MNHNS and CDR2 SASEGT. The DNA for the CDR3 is TGTGCCAGCAGTGAGCCGAGAATGGGGGGGCGAGAGACCCAGTACTTC. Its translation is CASSEPRMGGRETQYF.

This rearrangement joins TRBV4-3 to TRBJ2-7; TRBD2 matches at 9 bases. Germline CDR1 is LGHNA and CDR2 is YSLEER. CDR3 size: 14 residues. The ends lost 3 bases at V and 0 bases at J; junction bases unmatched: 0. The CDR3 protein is CASSHSGSSYEQYF. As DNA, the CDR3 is TGCGCCAGCAGCCATAGCGGGAGCTCCTACGAGCAGTACTTC.

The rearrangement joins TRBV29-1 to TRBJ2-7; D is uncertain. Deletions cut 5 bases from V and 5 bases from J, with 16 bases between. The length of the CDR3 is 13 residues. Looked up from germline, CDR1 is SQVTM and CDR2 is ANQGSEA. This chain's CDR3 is CSVRQTPIDEQYF. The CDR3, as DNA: TGCAGCGTTCGGCAGACTCCTATTGACGAGCAGTACTTC.

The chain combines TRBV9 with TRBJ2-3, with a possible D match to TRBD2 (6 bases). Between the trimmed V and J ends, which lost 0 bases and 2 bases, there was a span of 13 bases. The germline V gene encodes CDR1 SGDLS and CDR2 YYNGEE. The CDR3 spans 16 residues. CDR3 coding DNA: TGTGCCAGCAGCGTAGGGGCTAGCGAGGACACAGATACGCAGTATTTT. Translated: CASSVGASEDTDTQYF. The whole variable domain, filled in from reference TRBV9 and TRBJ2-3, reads DSGVTQTPKHLITATGQRVTLRCSPRSGDLSVYWYQQSLDQGLQFLIQYYNGEERAKGNILERFSAQQFPDLHSELNLSSLELGDSALYFCASSVGASEDTDTQYFGPGTRLTVL.

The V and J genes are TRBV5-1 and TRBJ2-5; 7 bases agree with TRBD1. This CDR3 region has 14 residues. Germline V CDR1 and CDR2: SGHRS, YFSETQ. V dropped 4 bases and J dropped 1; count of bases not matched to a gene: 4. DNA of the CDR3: TGCGCCAGCAGCCCAGGACAGGCCCAAGAGACCCAGTACTTC. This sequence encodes CASSPGQAQETQYF.